Shown below are 3 T cell receptor beta chains from a single sample sequenced in a study of shared clonotypes between healthy human individuals. CD45RO-negative, CCR7-selected cells formed the naive CD8 fraction, which excluded terminally differentiated effector memory CD45RA+ cells. Libraries were prepared by immunoSEQ multiplex PCR; TCRdb keeps only in-frame clonotypes and omits some of them. This table holds some 630,000 clones, about 95% found once. The sample consisted of naive CD8+ T cells sorted from blood. The receptors stem from a woman aged 25-40 years in good health.

This rearrangement joins TRBV6-1 to TRBJ2-3; D is undetermined. Trimming left V 2 bases short and J 1 base short, with 7 bases between. The CDR3 totals 14 residues. The germline CDR1 and CDR2 sequences are MNHNS and SASEGT. The CDR3 DNA reads TGTGCCAGCAGTGAATGGGCAGGCACAGATACGCAGTATTTT. Protein product: CASSEWAGTDTQYF.

This clone was seen only once. The CDR3, as DNA: TGTGCCAGCAGCCAACCTTGGCCCCAAGAGACCCAGTACTTC. Translating gives CASSQPWPQETQYF. The V and J genes are TRBV14 and TRBJ2-5; the D is unclear. V was shortened by 2 bases and J by 1 base, with 8 bases between the two germline ends. Germline V lookup: CDR1 SGHDN, CDR2 FVKESK. The CDR3 is 14 amino acids.

This chain joins TRBV19 and TRBJ1-5, with D unclear. The V end was cut by 3 bases, the J end by 5 bases, with 5 bases between. The CDR3 has 12 amino acids. Germline V gene sequence: CDR1 LNHDA, CDR2 SQIVND (reference sequence). The CDR3 nucleotides are TGTGCCAGTAGTATCGAATATCAGCCCCAGCATTTT. It codes for CASSIEYQPQHF.